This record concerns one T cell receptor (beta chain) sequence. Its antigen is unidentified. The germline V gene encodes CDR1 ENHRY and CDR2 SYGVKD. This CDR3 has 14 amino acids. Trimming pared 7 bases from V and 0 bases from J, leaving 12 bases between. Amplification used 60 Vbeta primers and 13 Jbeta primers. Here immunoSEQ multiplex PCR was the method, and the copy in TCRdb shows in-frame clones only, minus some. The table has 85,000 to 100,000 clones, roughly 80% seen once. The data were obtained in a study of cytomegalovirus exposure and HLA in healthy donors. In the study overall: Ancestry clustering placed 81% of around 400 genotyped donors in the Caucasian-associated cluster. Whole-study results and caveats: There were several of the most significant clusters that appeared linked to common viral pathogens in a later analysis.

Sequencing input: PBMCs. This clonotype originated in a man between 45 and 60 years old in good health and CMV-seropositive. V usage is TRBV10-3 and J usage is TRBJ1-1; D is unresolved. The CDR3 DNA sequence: TGTGCCATCACCTCCCAGGATATGAACACTGAAGCTTTCTTT. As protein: CAITSQDMNTEAFF.